This T cell receptor beta chain was captured by sequencing in a study of shared clonotypes between healthy human individuals. On this clone itself: The target antigen is unknown.

Germline V gene data show CDR1 as MDHEN and CDR2 as SYDVKM. The CDR3 is 13 residues long. The ends were cut back, 7 bases at V and 0 bases at J, with 7 bases in the middle. Study results and caveats: In general, naive subsets displayed greater estimated richness than memory subsets did.

Clones were read by immunoSEQ multiplex PCR, and TCRdb kept only the in-frame ones, dropping some. The sample contains approximately 1,000,000 clones, around 78% of which appear only once. Partitioning of CD4+ cells yielded a CD45RA+ naive subset and a CD45RA-negative memory subset. The TCR originated in a man younger than 30 in good health. Some clones in this sample may be carry-over from other donors' samples. Specimen: memory CD4+ T cells from PBMCs. This sample's subset: CD45RA-negative fraction. The chain employs TRBV28 and TRBJ1-5; D is ambiguous. The CDR3 here is CASIGYSNQPQHF. The CDR3 DNA reads TGTGCCAGCATCGGGTATAGCAATCAGCCCCAGCATTTT.